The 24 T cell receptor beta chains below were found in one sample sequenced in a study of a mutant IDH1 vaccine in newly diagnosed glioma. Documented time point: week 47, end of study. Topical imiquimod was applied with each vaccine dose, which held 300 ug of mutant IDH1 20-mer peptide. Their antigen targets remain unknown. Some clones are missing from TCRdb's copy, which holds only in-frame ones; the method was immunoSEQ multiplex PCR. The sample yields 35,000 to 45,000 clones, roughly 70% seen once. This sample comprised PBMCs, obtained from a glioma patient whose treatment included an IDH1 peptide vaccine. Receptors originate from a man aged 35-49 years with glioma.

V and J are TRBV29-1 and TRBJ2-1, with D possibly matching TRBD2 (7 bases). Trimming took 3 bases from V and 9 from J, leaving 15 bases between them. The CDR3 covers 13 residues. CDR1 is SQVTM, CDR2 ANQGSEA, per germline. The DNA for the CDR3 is TGCAGCGTTGATCTAGGGGGGGCCTCTGAGCAGTTCTTC. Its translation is CSVDLGGASEQFF.

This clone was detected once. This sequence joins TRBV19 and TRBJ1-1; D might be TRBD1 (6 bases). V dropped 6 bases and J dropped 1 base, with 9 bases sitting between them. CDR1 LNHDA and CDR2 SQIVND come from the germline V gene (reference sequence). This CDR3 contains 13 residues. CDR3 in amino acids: CASRDRKNTEAFF. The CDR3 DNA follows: TGTGCCAGTAGGGACAGAAAGAACACTGAAGCTTTCTTT. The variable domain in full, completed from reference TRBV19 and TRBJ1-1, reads DGGITQSPKYLFRKEGQNVTLSCEQNLNHDAMYWYRQDPGQGLRLIYYSQIVNDFQKGDIAEGYSVSREKKESFPLTVTSAQKNPTAFYLCASRDRKNTEAFFGQGTRLTVV.

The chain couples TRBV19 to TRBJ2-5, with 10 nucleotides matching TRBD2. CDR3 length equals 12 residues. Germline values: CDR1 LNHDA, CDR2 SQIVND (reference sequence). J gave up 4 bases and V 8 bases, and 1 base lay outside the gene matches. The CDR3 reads CASRLAGETQYF. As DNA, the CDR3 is TGTGCCAGTCGACTAGCGGGAGAGACCCAGTACTTC.

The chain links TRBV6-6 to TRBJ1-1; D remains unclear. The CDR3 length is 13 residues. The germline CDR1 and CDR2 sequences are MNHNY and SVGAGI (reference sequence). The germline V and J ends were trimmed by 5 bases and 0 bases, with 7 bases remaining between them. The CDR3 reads CASSGDMNTEAFF. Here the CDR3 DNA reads TGTGCCAGCAGTGGAGACATGAACACTGAAGCTTTCTTT.

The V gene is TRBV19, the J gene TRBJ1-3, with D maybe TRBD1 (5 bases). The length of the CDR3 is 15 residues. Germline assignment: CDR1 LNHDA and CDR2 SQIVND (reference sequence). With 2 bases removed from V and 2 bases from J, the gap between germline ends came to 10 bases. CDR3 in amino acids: CASSIPMGAGNTIYF. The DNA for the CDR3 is TGTGCCAGTAGTATACCGATGGGGGCTGGAAACACCATATATTTT.

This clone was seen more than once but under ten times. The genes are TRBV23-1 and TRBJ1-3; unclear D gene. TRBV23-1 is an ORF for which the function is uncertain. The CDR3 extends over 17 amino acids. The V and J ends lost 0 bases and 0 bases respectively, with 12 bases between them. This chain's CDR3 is CASSQSPRGLSGNTIYF. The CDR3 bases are TGCGCCAGCAGTCAATCTCCAAGAGGGCTCTCTGGAAACACCATATATTTT.

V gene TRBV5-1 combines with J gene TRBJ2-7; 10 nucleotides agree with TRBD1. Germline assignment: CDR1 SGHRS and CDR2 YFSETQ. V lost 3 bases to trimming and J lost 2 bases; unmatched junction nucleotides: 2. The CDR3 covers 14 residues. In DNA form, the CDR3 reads TGCGCCAGCAGCTGGGGACAGGGGCCCTACGAGCAGTACTTC. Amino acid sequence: CASSWGQGPYEQYF.

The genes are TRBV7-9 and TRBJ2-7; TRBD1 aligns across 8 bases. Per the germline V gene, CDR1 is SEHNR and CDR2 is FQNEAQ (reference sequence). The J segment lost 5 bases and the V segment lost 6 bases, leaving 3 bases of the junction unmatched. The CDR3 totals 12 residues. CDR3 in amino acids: CASSMDRDEQYV. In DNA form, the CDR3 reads TGTGCCAGCAGTATGGACAGGGACGAGCAGTACGTC.

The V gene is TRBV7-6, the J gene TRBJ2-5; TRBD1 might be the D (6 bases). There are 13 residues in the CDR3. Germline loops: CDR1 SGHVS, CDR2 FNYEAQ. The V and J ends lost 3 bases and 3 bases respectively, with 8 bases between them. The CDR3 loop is CASSFSGEETQYF. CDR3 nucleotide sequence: TGTGCCAGCAGCTTTTCAGGGGAAGAGACCCAGTACTTC.

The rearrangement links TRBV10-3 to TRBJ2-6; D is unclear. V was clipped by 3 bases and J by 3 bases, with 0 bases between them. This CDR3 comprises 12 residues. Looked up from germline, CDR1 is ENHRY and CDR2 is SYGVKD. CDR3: CAISDGANVLTF. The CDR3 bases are TGTGCCATCAGTGATGGGGCCAACGTCCTGACTTTC.

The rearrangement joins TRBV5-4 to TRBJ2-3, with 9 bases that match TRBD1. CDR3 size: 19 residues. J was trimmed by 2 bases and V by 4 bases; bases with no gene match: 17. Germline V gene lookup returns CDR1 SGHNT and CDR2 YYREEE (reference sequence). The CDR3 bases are TGTGCCAGCAGCCAGACGGGAGGCGGGACAGGGTTATCCACAGATACGCAGTATTTT. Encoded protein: CASSQTGGGTGLSTDTQYF.

The chain's CDR3 is CASSLNTVNGYTF. CDR3 coding DNA: TGCGCCAGCAGCTTGAACACCGTAAATGGCTACACCTTC. The gene calls are TRBV5-1 and TRBJ1-2, with unresolved D. The V and J ends lost 1 base and 6 bases respectively, with 10 bases between them. CDR1 and CDR2 from the germline V gene are SGHRS and YFSETQ. The CDR3 runs 13 residues.

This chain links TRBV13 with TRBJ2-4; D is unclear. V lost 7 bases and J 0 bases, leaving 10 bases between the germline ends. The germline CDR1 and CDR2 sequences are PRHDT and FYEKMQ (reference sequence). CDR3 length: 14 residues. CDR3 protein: CASTSGLAKNIQYF. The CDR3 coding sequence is TGTGCCAGCACCTCCGGTCTAGCCAAAAACATTCAGTACTTC.

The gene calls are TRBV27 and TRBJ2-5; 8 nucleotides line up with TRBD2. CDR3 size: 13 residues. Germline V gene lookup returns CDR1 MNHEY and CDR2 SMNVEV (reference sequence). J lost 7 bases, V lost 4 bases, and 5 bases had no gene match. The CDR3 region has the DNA TGTGCCAGCAGTTCGACTAGCGAGGGGACCCAGTACTTC. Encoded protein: CASSSTSEGTQYF.

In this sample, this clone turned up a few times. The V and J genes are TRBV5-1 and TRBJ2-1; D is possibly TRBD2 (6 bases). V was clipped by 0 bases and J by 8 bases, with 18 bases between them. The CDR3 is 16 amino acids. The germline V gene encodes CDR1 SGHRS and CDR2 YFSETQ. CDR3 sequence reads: CASSLVYSAGTDEQFF. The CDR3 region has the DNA TGCGCCAGCAGCTTGGTTTATAGCGCGGGGACTGATGAGCAGTTCTTC.

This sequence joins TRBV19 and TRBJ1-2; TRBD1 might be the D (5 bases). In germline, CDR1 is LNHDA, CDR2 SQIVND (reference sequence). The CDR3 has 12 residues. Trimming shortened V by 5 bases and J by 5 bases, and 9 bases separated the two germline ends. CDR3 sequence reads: CASSVQGYGYTF. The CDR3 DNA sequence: TGTGCCAGTAGTGTCCAGGGTTATGGCTACACCTTC. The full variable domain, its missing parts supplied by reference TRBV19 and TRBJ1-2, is DGGITQSPKYLFRKEGQNVTLSCEQNLNHDAMYWYRQDPGQGLRLIYYSQIVNDFQKGDIAEGYSVSREKKESFPLTVTSAQKNPTAFYLCASSVQGYGYTFGSGTRLTVV.

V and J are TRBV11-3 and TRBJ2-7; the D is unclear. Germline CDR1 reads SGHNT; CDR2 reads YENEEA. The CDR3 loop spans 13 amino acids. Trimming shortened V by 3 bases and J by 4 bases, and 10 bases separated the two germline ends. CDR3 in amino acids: CASSLAVGYEQYF. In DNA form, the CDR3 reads TGTGCCAGCAGCTTGGCAGTAGGGTACGAGCAGTACTTC. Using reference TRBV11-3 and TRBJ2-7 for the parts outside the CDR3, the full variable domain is EAGVVQSPRYKIIEKKQPVAFWCNPISGHNTLYWYLQNLGQGPELLIRYENEEAVDDSQLPKDRFSAERLKGVDSTLKIQPAELGDSAVYLCASSLAVGYEQYFGPGTRLTVT.

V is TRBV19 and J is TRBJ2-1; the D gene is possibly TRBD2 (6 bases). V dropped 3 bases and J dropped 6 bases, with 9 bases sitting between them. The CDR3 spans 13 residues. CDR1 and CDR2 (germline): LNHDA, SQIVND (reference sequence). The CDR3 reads CASSIYSGNEQFF. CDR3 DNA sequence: TGTGCCAGTAGTATTTATAGCGGCAATGAGCAGTTCTTC.

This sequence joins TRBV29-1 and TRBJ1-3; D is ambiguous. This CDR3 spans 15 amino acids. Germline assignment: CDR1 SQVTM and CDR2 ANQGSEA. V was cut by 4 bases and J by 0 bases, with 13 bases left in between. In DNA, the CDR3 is TGCAGCGTTGGGTGGGCAGGTTACTCTGGAAACACCATATATTTT. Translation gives CSVGWAGYSGNTIYF.

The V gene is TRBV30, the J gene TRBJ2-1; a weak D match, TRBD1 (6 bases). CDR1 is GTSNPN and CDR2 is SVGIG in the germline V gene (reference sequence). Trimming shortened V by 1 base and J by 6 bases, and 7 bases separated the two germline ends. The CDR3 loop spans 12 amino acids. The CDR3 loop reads CAWSDRANEQFF. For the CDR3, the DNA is TGTGCCTGGAGTGACAGGGCCAATGAGCAGTTCTTC.

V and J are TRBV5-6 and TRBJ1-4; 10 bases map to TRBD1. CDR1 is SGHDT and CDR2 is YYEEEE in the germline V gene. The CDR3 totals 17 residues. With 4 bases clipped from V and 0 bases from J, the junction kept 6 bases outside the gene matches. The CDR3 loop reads CASSLTGGSTTNEKLFF. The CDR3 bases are TGTGCCAGCAGCCTGACAGGGGGCAGTACAACTAATGAAAAACTGTTTTTT.

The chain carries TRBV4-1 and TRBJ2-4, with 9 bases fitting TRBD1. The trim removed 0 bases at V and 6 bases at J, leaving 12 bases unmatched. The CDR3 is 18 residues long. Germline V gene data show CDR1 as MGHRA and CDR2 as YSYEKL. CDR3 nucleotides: TGCGCCAGCAGCCAAGAGCCGACAGGGGGTTCGGGACGAAACATTCAGTACTTC. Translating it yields CASSQEPTGGSGRNIQYF.

CDR3 in DNA: TGTGCCAGTGGGGAGGGGCAAGAGACCCAGTACTTC. This translates into CASGEGQETQYF. The chain uses TRBV19 and TRBJ2-5; 7 positions match TRBD2. In germline, CDR1 is LNHDA, CDR2 SQIVND (reference sequence). The CDR3 is made up of 12 amino acids. Losses at the gene ends were 8 bases for V and 2 bases for J; bases not matched to a gene: 2. Combining the CDR3 with reference TRBV19 and TRBJ2-5 gives the whole variable domain DGGITQSPKYLFRKEGQNVTLSCEQNLNHDAMYWYRQDPGQGLRLIYYSQIVNDFQKGDIAEGYSVSREKKESFPLTVTSAQKNPTAFYLCASGEGQETQYFGPGTRLLVL.

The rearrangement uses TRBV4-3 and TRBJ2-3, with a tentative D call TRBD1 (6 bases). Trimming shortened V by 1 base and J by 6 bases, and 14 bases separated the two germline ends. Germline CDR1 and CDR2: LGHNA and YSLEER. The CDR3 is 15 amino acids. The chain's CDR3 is CASSQGTEYLDTQYF. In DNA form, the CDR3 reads TGCGCCAGCAGCCAAGGGACAGAGTATCTCGATACGCAGTATTTT.